The source of this T cell receptor beta chain is a study of blood T cell repertoires in COVID-19. At the level of the study: The analysed material was cDNA or gDNA that came from T cells, B-cell-depleted T cells, or PBMCs.

Looked up from germline, CDR1 is SGHTA and CDR2 is FQGNSA. The CDR3 has 17 amino acids. After removal of 1 base from V and 6 bases from J, the junction contained 10 bases not matched to a gene. The repertoire was sequenced with immunoSEQ multiplex PCR; TCRdb's copy has only in-frame clones and lacks some. The table includes about 130,000 clones, roughly 74% detected once. Sequencing input: peripheral blood. This chain connects TRBV7-2 to TRBJ1-5; the match to TRBD1 covers 9 bases. This clonotype originated in a man at least 80 years old with COVID-19, enrolled during active disease. The CDR3 sequence is CASSLEGTGIFGQPQHF. The CDR3 DNA reads as TGTGCCAGCAGCTTAGAAGGGACAGGGATATTCGGTCAGCCCCAGCATTTT. The whole variable domain, filled in from reference TRBV7-2 and TRBJ1-5, reads GAGVSQSPSNKVTEKGKDVELRCDPISGHTALYWYRQSLGQGLEFLIYFQGNSAPDKSGLPSDRFSAERTGGSVSTLTIQRTQQEDSAVYLCASSLEGTGIFGQPQHFGDGTRLSIL.